In this sample, the clone carrying this TCR beta chain turned up once. The table came from immunoSEQ multiplex PCR; TCRdb's copy has only in-frame clones and leaves some out. The sample has about 100,000 clones; 85% to 95% are singletons. The data originate from a study of technical replicates of blood from a few donors. CDR1 and CDR2 from the germline V gene are LNHDA and SQIVND (reference sequence). The V end lost 1 base, the J end lost 8 bases, and 12 bases lay between the germline ends. The CDR3 covers 14 residues. This sequence was found in a human donor in good health. The chain uses TRBV19 and TRBJ2-1, with D perhaps matching TRBD2 (6 bases). Sequencing was performed on T cells isolated from PBMCs. DNA for the CDR3: TGTGCCAGTAGTATAGCGGGAGATCAGGATGAGCAGTTCTTC. Its translation is CASSIAGDQDEQFF.